Below are 15 T cell receptor beta chains sequenced from a single sample in a study of molecular identifiers for immune sequencing clone quantification. TCRdb independently ran MiXCR on the PCR reads; one entry per CDR3 protein. The sample includes approximately 550,000 distinct CDR3 sequences, about 20% of them seen just once. Sequencing was performed on naive CD8+ T cells from blood, with Jurkat cell RNA spiked in. Regarding subset: FACS-sorted CD8+CD4-CCR7+CD45RA+ naive T cells. All receptors derive from a human donor in good health. Some libraries in this study had Jurkat cell RNA spiked in.

This chain links TRBV7-2 with TRBJ2-1; TRBD2 aligns across 11 bases. V was pared by 3 bases and J by 7 bases, with 5 bases of the junction left unmatched. Per germline, CDR1 SGHTA and CDR2 FQGNSA. The CDR3 consists of 15 residues. In DNA form, the CDR3 reads TGTGCCAGCAGCTTTGGTAGCGGGAGGGTAAATGAGCAGTTCTTC. Translating gives CASSFGSGRVNEQFF.

The chain recombines TRBV5-6 with TRBJ2-1; D possibly corresponds to TRBD2 (5 bases). Germline V lookup: CDR1 SGHDT, CDR2 YYEEEE. This CDR3 region has 16 residues. The germline V and J ends were trimmed by 4 bases and 0 bases, with 14 bases remaining between them. Here the CDR3 DNA reads TGTGCCAGCAGCCCCGTTCTGGGGAGCTCCTACAATGAGCAGTTCTTC. This gives the protein CASSPVLGSSYNEQFF.

This clonotype was recorded a few times. The gene calls are TRBV29-1 and TRBJ2-7; TRBD1 agrees at 7 bases. The CDR3 totals 12 residues. Germline V gene data show CDR1 as SQVTM and CDR2 as ANQGSEA. Trimming took 6 bases from V and 2 from J; bases not matched to a gene: 4. For the CDR3, the DNA is TGCAGCGTCTGGGACAGAGCCTACGAGCAGTACTTC. It yields the protein CSVWDRAYEQYF.

This clonotype was observed a single time. A much larger clone is a single base away; this may be a read error. Likely a read error: the CDR3 ends without its conserved phenylalanine or tryptophan. The chain employs TRBV5-3 and TRBJ2-3; weak D call: TRBD2 (6 bases). TRBV5-3 is given ORF status, its function remaining uncertain. V lost 8 bases to trimming and J lost 2 bases, with 15 bases between them. This CDR3 has 14 amino acids. CDR3 DNA: TGTGCCAGCAGTCAGACTAGTGTCACAGATACGCAGTATTTA. Translation gives CASSQTSVTDTQYL.

This clonotype was observed a handful of times. The chain recombines TRBV10-2 with TRBJ2-7; no clear D. Between the trimmed V and J ends, which lost 0 bases and 6 bases, there was a span of 6 bases. The CDR3 has 12 residues. Germline V gives CDR1 WSHSY, CDR2 SAAADI. The CDR3 reads CASSESNREQYF. In nucleotides, the CDR3 is TGCGCCAGCAGTGAGTCGAACCGCGAGCAGTACTTC.

This clonotype was seen ten or more times. The chain is built from TRBV7-2 and TRBJ1-2; 10 nucleotides agree with TRBD1. V shed 10 bases and J 4 bases; nucleotides not matched to a gene: 9. CDR1 is SGHTA and CDR2 is FQGNSA in the germline V gene. The CDR3 length is 14 residues. CDR3 protein: CATHGGQGFYGYTF. The CDR3 DNA follows: TGTGCCACCCATGGGGGACAGGGGTTCTATGGCTACACCTTC. Full variable domain (missing parts from reference TRBV7-2 and TRBJ1-2): GAGVSQSPSNKVTEKGKDVELRCDPISGHTALYWYRQSLGQGLEFLIYFQGNSAPDKSGLPSDRFSAERTGGSVSTLTIQRTQQEDSAVYLCATHGGQGFYGYTFGSGTRLTVV.

This clonotype has only a few counts. The chain joins TRBV19 to TRBJ2-7; D may be TRBD1 (7 bases). V lost 6 bases and J 5 bases, leaving 14 bases between the germline ends. Germline-derived CDR1 and CDR2 are LNHDA and SQIVND (reference sequence). CDR3 length equals 13 residues. The CDR3, as DNA: TGTGCCAGTAGCCTCGACAGGGAGGACGAGCAGTACTTC. This encodes CASSLDREDEQYF.

As to this clonotype: Possible read error: a much larger clone is one base away. The chain recombines TRBV6-5 with TRBJ2-5; maybe TRBD2 (6 bases). Germline V CDR1 and CDR2: MNHEY, SVGAGI. Trimming pared 8 bases from V and 0 bases from J, leaving 10 bases between. The length of the CDR3 is 13 residues. As DNA, the CDR3 is TGTGCCAGCGGTCGACTAGACCAAGAGACCCAGTACTTC. Residues: CASGRLDQETQYF.

A few counts support this clonotype. This chain uses TRBV9 with TRBJ2-5, with D possibly TRBD2 on 5 matching bases. The V end lost 0 bases, the J end lost 2 bases, and 14 bases lay between the germline ends. This CDR3 comprises 16 residues. Per germline, CDR1 SGDLS and CDR2 YYNGEE. The CDR3 sequence is CASSVGPAGRQETQYF. For the CDR3, the DNA is TGTGCCAGCAGCGTAGGACCGGCGGGTCGGCAAGAGACCCAGTACTTC.

On this clonotype: A read error may explain this, as a much larger clone is one base away. The conserved phenylalanine or tryptophan normally closing the CDR3 is absent here, so this likely arose from a read error. The V gene is TRBV6-2 or TRBV6-3, the J gene TRBJ1-1; no clear D. There are 11 residues in the CDR3. Trimming left V 8 bases short and J 4 bases short, with 8 bases between. The germline V gene has CDR1 MNHEY and CDR2 SVGEGT. This chain's CDR3 is CASGHITEAFS. CDR3 in DNA: TGTGCCAGCGGGCACATCACTGAAGCTTTCTCT.

This clonotype was detected only a few times. The chain links TRBV7-6 to TRBJ2-3, with 8 bases aligning to TRBD2. This CDR3 comprises 15 residues. The germline V gene has CDR1 SGHVS and CDR2 FNYEAQ. Trimming cost V 3 bases and J 5 bases; bases outside gene matches: 7. CDR3 bases: TGTGCCAGCAGCTTCCTAGCGGGTAAACTAGATACGCAGTATTTT. Its protein is CASSFLAGKLDTQYF.

This clonotype has a handful of counts. V is TRBV19 and J is TRBJ1-1; D gene ambiguous. From germline, CDR1 is LNHDA and CDR2 SQIVND (reference sequence). V lost 7 bases to trimming and J lost 1 base, with 10 bases between them. This CDR3 has 13 amino acids. CDR3 in amino acids: CASTWAWNTEAFF. DNA of the CDR3: TGTGCCAGTACCTGGGCCTGGAACACTGAAGCTTTCTTT.

The chain carries TRBV18 and TRBJ2-5; tentatively, D is TRBD2 (6 bases). Germline values: CDR1 KGHSH, CDR2 LQKENI. Deletions cut 4 bases from V and 0 bases from J, with 15 bases between. The CDR3 length is 16 residues. DNA for the CDR3: TGTGCCAGCTCACGTGGAGGGGCTTCGTACCAAGAGACCCAGTACTTC. This sequence encodes CASSRGGASYQETQYF.

The rearrangement links TRBV30 to TRBJ1-6; the match to TRBD1 covers 10 bases. The CDR3 runs to 19 residues. Germline trimming cut 2 bases from V and 7 bases from J; bases unmatched to any gene: 17. CDR1 is GTSNPN and CDR2 is SVGIG in the germline V gene (reference sequence). The CDR3 is CAWSTTERWTGGRNSPLHF. The CDR3 bases are TGTGCCTGGAGTACAACTGAAAGGTGGACAGGGGGTAGGAATTCACCCCTCCACTTT. The full variable domain, with the rest looked up from reference TRBV30 and TRBJ1-6, is SQTIHQWPATLVQPVGSPLSLECTVEGTSNPNLYWYRQAAGRGLQLLFYSVGIGQISSEVPQNLSASRPQDRQFILSSKKLLLSDSGFYLCAWSTTERWTGGRNSPLHFGNGTRLTVT.

In regard to this clonotype: It may be a read error: a sequence one base away is much more abundant. V gene TRBV27 combines with J gene TRBJ1-5; D ambiguous. Germline CDR1 reads MNHEY; CDR2 reads SMNVEV (reference sequence). CDR3 length equals 13 residues. CDR3 DNA: TGTGCCGGCAGTTTGGCGGGTCATCAGCCCCAGCATTTT. The encoded protein is CAGSLAGHQPQHF.